The 29 T cell receptor beta chains in this list originate from one sample, sequenced in a study of T cell repertoires in cytomegalovirus infection. Antigens of these TCRs are unknown. A single record per CDR3 protein comes from TCRdb applying MiXCR to the reads. The sample includes 68,000 or so distinct CDR3 sequences, approximately 24% seen only once; the top ten take almost 80%. The sequenced material came from PBMCs, sequenced either directly or after in vitro stimulation (not recorded which). The receptors were sampled from a human donor in good health (CMV status not recorded). Some clones in this sample may be carry-over from other donors' samples.

This sequence joins TRBV4-3 and TRBJ2-7, with 9 bases identical to TRBD2. Trimming took 1 base from V and 1 from J; bases not matched to a gene: 5. The CDR3 runs 16 residues. The germline V gene encodes CDR1 LGHNA and CDR2 YSLEER. For the CDR3, the DNA is TGCGCCAGCAGCCAAGCCTGGACTAGCGTTTCCTACGAGCAGTACTTC. It translates to CASSQAWTSVSYEQYF.

The gene calls are TRBV7-9 and TRBJ1-3; D possibly corresponds to TRBD1 (5 bases). Trimming took 6 bases from V and 0 from J, leaving 12 bases between them. CDR3 length: 15 amino acids. Germline CDR1 and CDR2: SEHNR and FQNEAQ (reference sequence). For the CDR3, the DNA is TGTGCCAGCAGGACGGCAGGGAACTCTGGAAACACCATATATTTT. Translated, it gives CASRTAGNSGNTIYF.

The chain links TRBV20-1 to TRBJ2-5, with 7 bases that match TRBD2. V lost 3 bases, J lost 5 bases, and 12 bases stayed unmatched. Germline CDR1 and CDR2: DFQATT and SNEGSKA (reference sequence). This CDR3 has 15 residues. The CDR3, as DNA: TGCAGTGCTAGTATGCTAGCGGTGCTGGGTGAGACCCAGTACTTC. Translated: CSASMLAVLGETQYF.

The sample holds a few counts of this clonotype. The V gene is TRBV7-9, the J gene TRBJ2-1; TRBD1 or TRBD2 may be the D gene (5 bases each). V lost 5 bases, J lost 4 bases, and 18 bases lay in between. The germline V gene encodes CDR1 SEHNR and CDR2 FQNEAQ (reference sequence). This CDR3 contains 16 residues. The CDR3 DNA is TGTGCCAGCAGCCGTTACGGGGACGGAGGTTACAATGAGCAGTTCTTC. Translation gives CASSRYGDGGYNEQFF.

In DNA, the CDR3 is TGCAGTGCTGGGGATCTCGACAGGAGCTCCGTAGGGGAGACCCAGTACTTC. Its translation is CSAGDLDRSSVGETQYF. The chain is built from TRBV20-1 and TRBJ2-5, with D perhaps TRBD1 (6 bases). This CDR3 has 17 amino acids. The germline V gene encodes CDR1 DFQATT and CDR2 SNEGSKA (reference sequence). V lost 5 bases and J 5 bases, leaving 27 bases between the germline ends.

This clonotype occurred many times. The gene calls are TRBV2 and TRBJ2-1; D is perhaps TRBD1 or TRBD2 (5 bases each). Deletions cut 4 bases from V and 10 bases from J, with 14 bases between. Germline CDR1 and CDR2: SNHLY and FYNNEI. The CDR3 consists of 13 residues. CDR3 sequence reads: CASSVGRDGEQFF. The CDR3 coding sequence is TGTGCCAGCAGTGTTGGTAGGGACGGCGAGCAGTTCTTC.

The rearrangement joins TRBV27 to TRBJ2-1; 12 bases match TRBD2. Per the germline V gene, CDR1 is MNHEY and CDR2 is SMNVEV (reference sequence). V was clipped by 5 bases and J by 6 bases; unmatched bases: 11. The length of the CDR3 is 17 residues. The CDR3 nucleotides read TGTGCCAGCAGTCCTCGAAATCTAGCGGGAGGGCCCAATGAGCAGTTCTTC. Protein: CASSPRNLAGGPNEQFF.

The chain links TRBV7-9 to TRBJ1-1; D unclear. CDR3 size: 12 residues. With 1 base removed from V and 8 bases from J, the gap between germline ends came to 8 bases. Germline lookup yields CDR1 SEHNR and CDR2 FQNEAQ (reference sequence). CDR3 loop: CASSLVVREAFF. The DNA of the CDR3 is TGTGCCAGCAGCTTAGTTGTCAGGGAAGCTTTCTTT.

This clonotype has more than one count but fewer than ten. The chain is built from TRBV7-2 and TRBJ2-3; 9 bases line up with TRBD2. The J segment lost 4 bases and the V segment lost 4 bases, leaving 6 bases of the junction unmatched. CDR3 length: 15 residues. Germline assignment: CDR1 SGHTA and CDR2 FQGNSA. CDR3 bases: TGTGCCAGCAGCTCGAGACTAGCGGAAGCAGATACGCAGTATTTT. Amino acid sequence: CASSSRLAEADTQYF.

CDR3 in DNA: TGCAGTGCTAGATTGGTAAACACAGATACGCAGTATTTT. This encodes CSARLVNTDTQYF. The rearrangement joins TRBV20-1 to TRBJ2-3; D is uncertain. CDR1 and CDR2 from the germline V gene are DFQATT and SNEGSKA (reference sequence). Trimming shortened V by 2 bases and J by 2 bases, and 8 bases separated the two germline ends. The CDR3 is 13 amino acids.

This chain joins TRBV4-3 and TRBJ1-5; D not resolved. Trimming removed 0 bases from V and 0 bases from J, with 6 bases in between. This CDR3 comprises 15 residues. The germline V gene has CDR1 LGHNA and CDR2 YSLEER. CDR3 bases: TGCGCCAGCAGCCAAGATCGAGTTAGCAATCAGCCCCAGCATTTT. It codes for CASSQDRVSNQPQHF.

The J gene is TRBJ2-5, the V gene TRBV7-2; 7 nucleotides agree with TRBD2. CDR1 is SGHTA and CDR2 is FQGNSA in the germline V gene. This CDR3 is 16 amino acids long. V dropped 8 bases and J dropped 1; count of bases not matched to a gene: 13. The CDR3 spells CASGRPLGRAQETQYF. The CDR3 DNA reads TGTGCCAGCGGACGTCCGTTAGGGAGGGCCCAAGAGACCCAGTACTTC.

This clonotype was seen a handful of times. This rearrangement joins TRBV5-1 to TRBJ2-2; D is unresolved. This CDR3 spans 13 amino acids. V lost 7 bases, J lost 5 bases, and 12 bases lay in between. From germline, CDR1 is SGHRS and CDR2 YFSETQ. CDR3 sequence: CASREVPTGELFF. The CDR3 nucleotides read TGCGCCAGCCGCGAGGTACCTACCGGGGAGCTGTTTTTT. The whole variable domain, filled in from reference TRBV5-1 and TRBJ2-2, reads KAGVTQTPRYLIKTRGQQVTLSCSPISGHRSVSWYQQTPGQGLQFLFEYFSETQRNKGNFPGRFSGRQFSNSRSEMNVSTLELGDSALYLCASREVPTGELFFGEGSRLTVL.

The chain joins TRBV20-1 to TRBJ2-5; a weak D match, TRBD2 (6 bases). The germline gives CDR1 DFQATT, CDR2 SNEGSKA (reference sequence). V shed 3 bases and J shed 4 bases, with 12 bases lying between them. CDR3 length: 13 residues. The CDR3 is CSASFLGGETQYF. The CDR3 coding sequence is TGCAGTGCTAGTTTTTTGGGGGGAGAGACCCAGTACTTC.

This clonotype was seen ten or more times. This sequence joins TRBV6-5 and TRBJ2-1; no clear D. Germline CDR1 reads MNHEY; CDR2 reads SVGAGI. V lost 0 bases, J lost 8 bases, and 8 bases lay in between. CDR3 length: 13 amino acids. CDR3 sequence (DNA): TGTGCCAGCAGTTACTCGCGCCGGCATGAGCAGTTCTTC. Protein: CASSYSRRHEQFF.

This clonotype was counted at least ten times. CDR3 sequence: CASRGQGGNEQYF. CDR3 sequence (DNA): TGTGCCAGCAGGGGACAGGGTGGCAACGAGCAGTACTTC. The chain is built from TRBV12-3 or TRBV12-4 and TRBJ2-7, with 9 bases lining up with TRBD1. This CDR3 is built from 13 residues. Germline trimming cut 6 bases from V and 5 bases from J; bases unmatched to any gene: 5.

The chain carries TRBV6-1 and TRBJ2-1, with D maybe TRBD2 (6 bases). The CDR3 covers 15 residues. Germline lookup yields CDR1 MNHNS and CDR2 SASEGT. V was trimmed by 4 bases and J by 5 bases, leaving 15 bases between them. CDR3 protein: CASSAGGGNHNEQFF. Here the CDR3 DNA reads TGTGCCAGCAGTGCTGGAGGAGGGAATCACAATGAGCAGTTCTTC.

This clonotype was observed many times. The chain employs TRBV5-4 and TRBJ2-5, with D possibly being TRBD2 (5 bases). The CDR3 consists of 13 residues. V lost 5 bases and J 4 bases, leaving 12 bases between the germline ends. Germline assignment: CDR1 SGHNT and CDR2 YYREEE (reference sequence). CDR3 residues: CASRSGDGETQYF. The DNA of the CDR3 is TGTGCCAGCAGATCCGGGGATGGAGAGACCCAGTACTTC.

This clonotype was seen only a few times. V is TRBV7-2 and J is TRBJ2-7; possible D gene TRBD2, 5 bases. The CDR3 is 13 amino acids. CDR1 and CDR2 from the germline V gene are SGHTA and FQGNSA. The V end was cut by 5 bases, the J end by 6 bases, with 14 bases between. The chain's CDR3 is CASSARTRREQYF. CDR3 nucleotide sequence: TGTGCCAGCAGCGCACGGACTCGCCGCGAGCAGTACTTC.

V and J are TRBV11-2 and TRBJ1-2, with D hard to call. Per the germline V gene, CDR1 is SGHAT and CDR2 is FQNNGV. Deletions cut 4 bases from V and 2 bases from J, with 17 bases between. The CDR3 covers 16 residues. The chain's CDR3 is CASSSLRRLANYGYTF. DNA of the CDR3: TGTGCCAGCAGCTCCCTCCGGAGGCTAGCGAACTATGGCTACACCTTC.

This clonotype came up many times. This chain uses TRBV4-3 with TRBJ2-3, with 8 positions matching TRBD1. The J segment lost 6 bases and the V segment lost 0 bases, leaving 8 bases of the junction unmatched. The germline CDR1 and CDR2 sequences are LGHNA and YSLEER. The CDR3 contains 16 residues. For the CDR3, the DNA is TGCGCCAGCAGCCAAGATTTCGAGACAGGGGATGATACGCAGTATTTT. Protein: CASSQDFETGDDTQYF.

The chain employs TRBV20-1 and TRBJ1-1; D gene unclear. This CDR3 is 13 amino acids long. Germline V gives CDR1 DFQATT, CDR2 SNEGSKA (reference sequence). Trimming left V 2 bases short and J 3 bases short, with 10 bases between. In DNA, the CDR3 is TGCAGTGCTAGATGGGTACGGGACACTGAAGCTTTCTTT. Protein sequence: CSARWVRDTEAFF.

This clonotype was seen only a few times. J is TRBJ1-1 and V is TRBV4-1; D is ambiguous. The CDR3 has 14 amino acids. Looked up from germline, CDR1 is MGHRA and CDR2 is YSYEKL. Trimming took 0 bases from V and 1 from J, leaving 6 bases between them. The chain's CDR3 is CASSQDRTNTEAFF. CDR3 nucleotides: TGCGCCAGCAGCCAAGATCGGACGAACACTGAAGCTTTCTTT.

A few counts support this clonotype. The chain has TRBV6-2 or TRBV6-3 and TRBJ2-1; the match to TRBD2 covers 10 bases. V shed 6 bases, J shed 0 bases, and the junction held 8 bases outside the gene matches. The CDR3 has 17 residues. Germline CDR1 reads MNHEY; CDR2 reads SVGEGT. DNA of the CDR3: TGTGCCAGCAGCCCTTTACTAGCGGGACCCTCCTACAATGAGCAGTTCTTC. This encodes CASSPLLAGPSYNEQFF.

This clonotype was observed a handful of times. The CDR3 bases are TGTGCCAGCAGCGCCAGGGGGTATGAGGCTGAGCAGTACGTC. Amino acids: CASSARGYEAEQYV. This rearrangement joins TRBV7-8 to TRBJ2-7; 7 bases fit TRBD1. The CDR3 totals 14 residues. Losses at the gene ends were 5 bases for V and 7 bases for J; bases not matched to a gene: 11. The germline V gene has CDR1 SGHVS and CDR2 FQNEAQ.

CDR3 DNA sequence: TGTGCCAGCAGTTTATCGGTTGTTGGGGCAGCTAACTATGGCTACACCTTC. This gives the protein CASSLSVVGAANYGYTF. This chain links TRBV28 with TRBJ1-2, with TRBD1 as a possible D gene (5 bases). The ends were cut back, 1 base at V and 0 bases at J, with 15 bases in the middle. Germline loops: CDR1 MDHEN, CDR2 SYDVKM. The CDR3 is 17 amino acids.

The chain joins TRBV6-1 to TRBJ1-6; D call uncertain. Germline V gene data show CDR1 as MNHNS and CDR2 as SASEGT. V gave up 0 bases and J gave up 5 bases, with 14 bases separating them. The CDR3 is 17 residues long. The CDR3 here is CASSEATGYLNNSPLHF. CDR3 DNA: TGTGCCAGCAGTGAAGCGACGGGGTACCTAAATAATTCACCCCTCCACTTT.

This clonotype was counted between two and nine times. This chain joins TRBV29-1 and TRBJ2-1; weak D call: TRBD2 (6 bases). The CDR3 consists of 16 residues. V was pared by 1 base and J by 6 bases, with 19 bases between. The germline V gene encodes CDR1 SQVTM and CDR2 ANQGSEA. CDR3 sequence: CSVEATLLLAPNEQFF. The CDR3 DNA sequence: TGCAGCGTTGAAGCGACCCTTTTACTAGCCCCCAATGAGCAGTTCTTC.

This clonotype came up once. This chain links TRBV28 with TRBJ2-7, with D possibly TRBD2 on 5 matching bases. The CDR3 is 14 residues long. The germline gives CDR1 MDHEN, CDR2 SYDVKM. With 3 bases removed from V and 2 bases from J, the gap between germline ends came to 11 bases. The chain's CDR3 is CASSFPGTTYEQYF. Written as DNA, the CDR3 is TGTGCCAGCAGTTTTCCGGGAACCACCTACGAGCAGTACTTC.